This T cell receptor beta chain was documented in a study of shared clonotypes between healthy human individuals. General study points: Generally, estimated richness proved larger in naive subsets than it did in memory subsets. Several donors held approximately 5% of naive CD4 clonotypes in common.

The CDR3 is 13 amino acids. Germline assignment: CDR1 MDHEN and CDR2 SYDVKM. V gave up 6 bases and J gave up 5 bases, with 13 bases separating them. Each replicate PCR on the sorted subsets used roughly 210 ng DNA (about 30,000 T cell genomes). Per the study methods: Filtering differed because ImmunoSEQ produced junction-only sequences that carried no quality scores. Here immunoSEQ multiplex PCR was the method, and the copy in TCRdb shows in-frame clones only, minus some. V and J calls plus clone size are reproduced from that table; the DNA served to infer D and trimming. The profile shows 600,000 to 800,000 clones, approximately 72% of them singletons. Concerning this clone: The antigen is undetermined.

The sequence derives from a woman in her 30s in good health. Material: memory CD4+ T cells sorted from blood. The subset is: CD45RA-negative fraction. J is TRBJ2-5 and V is TRBV28; D gene unclear. The CDR3 region has the DNA TGTGCCAGCAGCCCCCCAACCAGGGAGACCCAGTACTTC. Translation: CASSPPTRETQYF.